This T cell receptor (beta chain) was recorded in a study of vaccination and CD4 T cells after COVID-19. Study overall: Convalescent persons amounted to six males plus four females, two of whom were Hispanic. Stimulation of cells relied on overlapping spike peptides derived from SARS-CoV-2, HCoV-NL63, HCoV-OC43 and HCoV-229E. Regarding the study as a whole: The median SARS-CoV-2-reactive clonotype number increased from roughly 19 to 38, without statistical significance. Within convalescent individuals, 304 out of 307 vaccine-specific clones proved to be spike mono-reactive.

An Oncomine TCR Beta short-read assay was used to sequence the DNA from cultured CD4+ T cells. TCRdb ran MiXCR on the PCR reads and lists one entry per CDR3 protein. The sample gives 20,000 or so distinct CDR3 sequences, 50% to 65% of which show up once; approximately 7% is in the top ten. The V gene's germline CDR1 is SGHNT and CDR2 YYREEE (reference sequence). The CDR3 loop spans 17 amino acids. Trimming cost V 4 bases and J 0 bases; bases outside gene matches: 6. The treatment here: roughly ten-day PBMC culture with coronavirus spike peptide pools or control peptides (ViraFEST assay). On this clonotype: Its antigen is undetermined.

V gene TRBV5-4 combines with J gene TRBJ1-6; 8 bases are a match to TRBD1. The sequence came from a human donor who had recovered from COVID-19. This specimen consisted of CD4+ T cells from blood, cultured in vitro, obtained before SARS-CoV-2 vaccination. For the CDR3, the DNA is TGTGCCAGCAGCCACGCAGGGGGCCGCTCCTATAATTCACCCCTCCACTTT. It encodes CASSHAGGRSYNSPLHF.